These T cell receptor beta chains were read from a single sample in a study of T cell responses to AZD1222 COVID-19 vaccine. Sequencing used immunoSEQ multiplex PCR; TCRdb keeps in-frame clones, though not all of them. The sample lists 95,000 to 100,000 clones; 88% were seen once. The material sequenced was peripheral blood, taken 28 days after the second AZD1222 dose. These receptors were taken from an adult who received the AZD1222 COVID-19 vaccine. CDR3s include the opening cysteine and the closing phenylalanine or tryptophan. D genes are given only for firm matches. Expanded clones get a size class; other rows say once, few or many, or leave the size out.

V gene: TRBV24-1
J gene: TRBJ2-3
clone size: .
D gene: .
CDR3 DNA: TGTGCCACCAGTGATGTCACAGATACGCAGTATTTT
CDR3 protein: CATSDVTDTQYF

V gene: TRBV19
J gene: TRBJ1-1
clone size: .
D gene: .
CDR3 DNA: TGTGCCAGTAGTATAACGGTTAACACTGAAGCTTTCTTT
CDR3 protein: CASSITVNTEAFF

V gene: TRBV5-1
J gene: TRBJ1-1
clone size: .
D gene: .
CDR3 DNA: TGCGCCAGCAGCTTGGTTCCAGGGGTTTCAGGCACTGAAGCTTTCTTT
CDR3 protein: CASSLVPGVSGTEAFF

V gene: TRBV10-1
J gene: TRBJ2-7
clone size: .
D gene: TRBD1
CDR3 DNA: TGCGCCAGCAGGCGGGACAGGGACTCCTACGAGCAGTACTTC
CDR3 protein: CASRRDRDSYEQYF

V gene: TRBV7-2
J gene: TRBJ2-7
clone size: few
D gene: .
CDR3 DNA: TGTGCCAGCAGCCCAAGGAGGGGTAGCGAGCAGTACTTC
CDR3 protein: CASSPRRGSEQYF

V gene: TRBV5-4
J gene: TRBJ1-5
clone size: .
D gene: .
CDR3 DNA: TGTGCCAGCAGCTTGGGCCCCACCACAGATCAGCCCCAGCATTTT
CDR3 protein: CASSLGPTTDQPQHF

V gene: TRBV28
J gene: TRBJ1-3
clone size: .
D gene: .
CDR3 DNA: TGTGCCAGCAGCCTGACAGCAAACACCATATATTTT
CDR3 protein: CASSLTANTIYF

V gene: TRBV21-1
J gene: TRBJ2-1
clone size: once
D gene: .
CDR3 DNA: TGTGCCAGCAGCAAAGATTTGACTAGCTTCTATGAGCAGTTCTTC
CDR3 protein: CASSKDLTSFYEQFF

V gene: TRBV28
J gene: TRBJ2-1
clone size: .
D gene: TRBD1
CDR3 DNA: TGTGCCAGTCAGACACAGGGGGCGGGTAATGAGCAGTTCTTC
CDR3 protein: CASQTQGAGNEQFF

V gene: TRBV18
J gene: TRBJ1-2
clone size: .
D gene: TRBD1
CDR3 DNA: TGTGCCAGCTCACCCAGGACAGGGGAGGGCTACACCTTC
CDR3 protein: CASSPRTGEGYTF

V gene: TRBV5-4
J gene: TRBJ2-5
clone size: few
D gene: TRBD2
CDR3 DNA: TGTGCCAGCAGCTTGACTAGCGGGAAGGAGACCCAGTACTTC
CDR3 protein: CASSLTSGKETQYF

V gene: TRBV28
J gene: TRBJ1-3
clone size: .
D gene: TRBD1
CDR3 DNA: TGTGCCAGCAGTTATGGGTACAGGGGGCCTGGAAACACCATATATTTT
CDR3 protein: CASSYGYRGPGNTIYF

V gene: TRBV28
J gene: TRBJ1-5
clone size: .
D gene: .
CDR3 DNA: TGTGCCAGCAGTTTACCTCGTGGGCCCCAGCATTTT
CDR3 protein: CASSLPRGPQHF

V gene: TRBV6-5
J gene: TRBJ1-6
clone size: .
D gene: TRBD1
CDR3 DNA: TGTGCCAGCAAGACAGGGATGGATTCACCCCTCCACTTT
CDR3 protein: CASKTGMDSPLHF

V gene: TRBV5-1
J gene: TRBJ2-7
clone size: .
D gene: .
CDR3 DNA: TGCGCCAGCAGCTTGGCGCAGGGTTTGGGCGAGCAGTACTTC
CDR3 protein: CASSLAQGLGEQYF

V gene: TRBV11-2
J gene: TRBJ2-1
clone size: .
D gene: TRBD1
CDR3 DNA: TGTGCCAGCAGCTTCGGACAGGGGGATGTCAATGAGCAGTTCTTC
CDR3 protein: CASSFGQGDVNEQFF

V gene: TRBV5-1
J gene: TRBJ1-1
clone size: once
D gene: .
CDR3 DNA: TGCGCCAGCAGACTAACCGCAACCGGGACGCAGAACACTGAAGCTTTCTTT
CDR3 protein: CASRLTATGTQNTEAFF

V gene: TRBV3-1/TRBV3-2
J gene: TRBJ2-5
clone size: .
D gene: .
CDR3 DNA: TGTGCCAGCAGCCAACCGACCGGGGCGAAGACCCAGTACTTC
CDR3 protein: CASSQPTGAKTQYF

V gene: TRBV5-1
J gene: TRBJ2-1
clone size: .
D gene: TRBD2
CDR3 DNA: TGCGCCAGCAGCCGGACTAGCGGGGAGGGGAATGAGCAGTTCTTC
CDR3 protein: CASSRTSGEGNEQFF

V gene: TRBV18
J gene: TRBJ1-4
clone size: once
D gene: .
CDR3 DNA: TGTGCCAGCTCACCATTGGCAGGGTATGAAAAACTGTTTTTT
CDR3 protein: CASSPLAGYEKLFF

V gene: TRBV18
J gene: TRBJ2-1
clone size: .
D gene: .
CDR3 DNA: TGTGCCAGCTCACCACTGGCGACTACCTACAATGAGCAGTTCTTC
CDR3 protein: CASSPLATTYNEQFF

V gene: TRBV21-1
J gene: TRBJ2-1
clone size: few
D gene: .
CDR3 DNA: TGTGCCGGACAGGGGAATTGCCATGAGCAGTTCTTC
CDR3 protein: CAGQGNCHEQFF

V gene: TRBV6-2/TRBV6-3
J gene: TRBJ2-7
clone size: .
D gene: .
CDR3 DNA: TGTGCCAGCAGTTACGATGCTACCAGCTACGAGCAGTACTTC
CDR3 protein: CASSYDATSYEQYF

V gene: TRBV19
J gene: TRBJ1-3
clone size: .
D gene: .
CDR3 DNA: TGTGCCAGCTCGCCCGGGACATCGGGAAACACCATATATTTT
CDR3 protein: CASSPGTSGNTIYF

V gene: TRBV27
J gene: TRBJ1-6
clone size: .
D gene: .
CDR3 DNA: TGTGCCAGCAGTTGGAAAGGAGGATCACCCCTCCACTTT
CDR3 protein: CASSWKGGSPLHF

V gene: TRBV27
J gene: TRBJ1-2
clone size: .
D gene: TRBD1
CDR3 DNA: TGTGCCAGCGGGACAGGTTTGAACTATGGCTACACCTTC
CDR3 protein: CASGTGLNYGYTF

V gene: TRBV11-2
J gene: TRBJ1-2
clone size: few
D gene: .
CDR3 DNA: TGTGCCAGCAGCTTAGGGGTAGGGGATGGCTACACCTTC
CDR3 protein: CASSLGVGDGYTF

V gene: TRBV6-2/TRBV6-3
J gene: TRBJ2-7
clone size: .
D gene: TRBD2
CDR3 DNA: TGTGCCAGCAGTTACGGGACTAGCGGGGTTACCTACGAGCAGTACTTC
CDR3 protein: CASSYGTSGVTYEQYF

V gene: TRBV30
J gene: TRBJ1-2
clone size: .
D gene: .
CDR3 DNA: TGTGCCTGGAGTGTACAGGGCCAGGTGGCGAGCTACACCTTC
CDR3 protein: CAWSVQGQVASYTF

V gene: TRBV5-1
J gene: TRBJ1-6
clone size: .
D gene: .
CDR3 DNA: TGCGCCAGCAGCTTGCGGTCGGGGGGCTCACCCCTCCACTTT
CDR3 protein: CASSLRSGGSPLHF

V gene: TRBV18
J gene: TRBJ1-1
clone size: .
D gene: .
CDR3 DNA: TGTGCCAGCTCATCGGAGGCTAACACTGAAGCTTTCTTT
CDR3 protein: CASSSEANTEAFF

V gene: TRBV19
J gene: TRBJ2-2
clone size: .
D gene: .
CDR3 DNA: TGTGCCAGTAGTAAAATCGCGAACACCGGGGAGCTGTTTTTT
CDR3 protein: CASSKIANTGELFF

V gene: TRBV20-1
J gene: TRBJ1-5
clone size: .
D gene: .
CDR3 DNA: TGCAGTGCTAGAGATAGCCGGTACCAGCATTTT
CDR3 protein: CSARDSRYQHF

V gene: TRBV5-8
J gene: TRBJ2-7
clone size: .
D gene: .
CDR3 DNA: TGTGCCAGCAGCTTTTTGAGTTTGGGGCTCCCGATTGAGCAGTACTTC
CDR3 protein: CASSFLSLGLPIEQYF

V gene: TRBV7-9
J gene: TRBJ2-1
clone size: .
D gene: .
CDR3 DNA: TGTGCCAGCAGCTTAGCCTCGAAGGGAGGTGAGCAGTTCTTC
CDR3 protein: CASSLASKGGEQFF

V gene: TRBV30
J gene: TRBJ1-2
clone size: .
D gene: .
CDR3 DNA: TGTGCCTGGAGTGAGGACACCGTTTTCTATGGCTACACCTTC
CDR3 protein: CAWSEDTVFYGYTF

V gene: TRBV29-1
J gene: TRBJ2-3
clone size: .
D gene: TRBD2
CDR3 DNA: TGCAGCGTTTTGTTAGGACTAGCAGGAGATACGCAGTATTTT
CDR3 protein: CSVLLGLAGDTQYF

V gene: TRBV10-1
J gene: TRBJ2-7
clone size: .
D gene: .
CDR3 DNA: TGCGCCAGCAGTCCACAGGGTCTCGACGAGCAGTACTTC
CDR3 protein: CASSPQGLDEQYF

V gene: TRBV29-1
J gene: TRBJ1-2
clone size: .
D gene: .
CDR3 DNA: TGCAGCGTTGATGCCGTTGGGGGCTACACCTTC
CDR3 protein: CSVDAVGGYTF

V gene: TRBV7-9
J gene: TRBJ1-1
clone size: .
D gene: .
CDR3 DNA: TGTGCCAGCAGAGAATCGAACACTGAAGCTTTCTTT
CDR3 protein: CASRESNTEAFF

V gene: TRBV5-4
J gene: TRBJ1-2
clone size: .
D gene: .
CDR3 DNA: TGTGCCAGCAGCTTGGGAGGGGACTATGGCTACACCTTC
CDR3 protein: CASSLGGDYGYTF

V gene: TRBV28
J gene: TRBJ1-5
clone size: .
D gene: .
CDR3 DNA: TGTGCCAGCACCGCCCGGAGGGTCCTAAGCAATCAGCCCCAGCATTTT
CDR3 protein: CASTARRVLSNQPQHF

V gene: TRBV15
J gene: TRBJ1-3
clone size: once
D gene: .
CDR3 DNA: TGTGCCACCAGCAGAGAAATTATGACACGGAGCTCTGGAAACACCATATATTTT
CDR3 protein: CATSREIMTRSSGNTIYF

V gene: TRBV11-2
J gene: TRBJ1-1
clone size: .
D gene: .
CDR3 DNA: TGTGCCAGCAGCCCCCTCAGGGGTTTAGCTTTCTTT
CDR3 protein: CASSPLRGLAFF